This is a list of T cell receptor beta chains from one sample in a study of blood T cell repertoires in COVID-19. TCRdb's table, derived via immunoSEQ multiplex PCR, lists solely in-frame clones and lacks some. The data show around 200,000 clones, with under 85% seen just once and 9.8% held by the top ten. Sequenced sample: peripheral blood. The source is a woman older than 75 with acute or convalescent COVID-19. Each CDR3 is given with its conserved first and last residue. D genes are given only for firm matches. Size is stated for part of the rows, as once, few or many counts, or as a class when the clone is expanded.

cdr3_aa cdr3_nt v_call d_call clone_size j_call
CATSRDEGVGEQYF TGTGCCACCAGCAGAGATGAAGGGGTGGGGGAGCAGTACTTC TRBV15 . . TRBJ2-7
CASSLGLTGGAETQYF TGTGCCAGCAGCTTAGGGCTGACAGGGGGCGCGGAGACCCAGTACTTC TRBV7-7 TRBD1 . TRBJ2-5
CASSLATGGYEQYF TGTGCCAGCAGCTTAGCAACAGGGGGGTACGAGCAGTACTTC TRBV7-8 TRBD1 . TRBJ2-7
CASSHGQFKAPSTRGNTIYF TGTGCCAGCAGCCATGGACAGTTCAAGGCCCCCTCTACCCGCGGAAACACCATATATTTT TRBV6-6 . . TRBJ1-3
CASSQDTAGGYGYTF TGTGCCAGCAGCCAAGATACGGCAGGGGGCTATGGCTACACCTTC TRBV14 TRBD1 . TRBJ1-2
CASSLSSSSYNSPLHF TGTGCCAGCAGCTTATCGTCGAGCTCCTATAATTCACCCCTCCACTTT TRBV7-2 . . TRBJ1-6
CAWSVGLAGGEQYF TGTGCCTGGAGTGTAGGACTAGCGGGAGGCGAGCAGTACTTC TRBV30 TRBD2 . TRBJ2-7
CASNPSGPYEQYF TGTGCCAGCAACCCTAGCGGCCCCTACGAGCAGTACTTC TRBV6-5 TRBD2 . TRBJ2-7
CASKTSGGGQETQYF TGTGCCAGTAAAACGTCGGGAGGAGGACAAGAGACCCAGTACTTC TRBV19 TRBD2 . TRBJ2-5
CASSWDRGGGELFF TGTGCCAGCAGCTGGGACAGGGGCGGCGGGGAGCTGTTTTTT TRBV7-2 TRBD1 once TRBJ2-2
CASSLSSGERAFF TGTGCCAGCAGCCTAAGCTCGGGGGAGAGGGCTTTCTTT TRBV7-3 . . TRBJ1-1
CATSETGGTGELFF TGTGCCACCAGTGAGACCGGGGGGACCGGGGAGCTGTTTTTT TRBV24-1 TRBD2 once TRBJ2-2
CASSIVPQNTDTQYF TGTGCCAGTAGTATAGTCCCCCAAAACACAGATACGCAGTATTTT TRBV19 . . TRBJ2-3
CASSLNRAQETQYF TGTGCCAGCAGCTTGAACAGGGCTCAAGAGACCCAGTACTTC TRBV7-2 . . TRBJ2-5
CASSNLAYNEQFF TGTGCCAGTAGTAATCTAGCCTACAATGAGCAGTTCTTC TRBV19 . . TRBJ2-1
CASTTGGNSPLHF TGTGCCAGCACCACAGGGGGTAATTCACCCCTCCACTTT TRBV27 TRBD1 . TRBJ1-6
CASSPRLAGVGSYNEQFF TGTGCCAGCAGTCCCCGACTAGCGGGAGTGGGCTCCTACAATGAGCAGTTCTTC TRBV6-6 TRBD2 once TRBJ2-1
CASSELRGGNTGELFF TGTGCCAGCAGTGAATTGCGGGGGGGGAACACCGGGGAGCTGTTTTTT TRBV6-1 TRBD2 . TRBJ2-2
CASSPPGPDEGYTF TGTGCCAGCAGTCCACCAGGGCCAGATGAGGGCTACACCTTC TRBV6-5 . . TRBJ1-2
CASSLEPGSYYGYTF TGTGCCAGCAGCTTAGAACCGGGATCTTACTATGGCTACACCTTC TRBV11-2 . . TRBJ1-2
CASSEWIWDRGNYGYTF TGTGCCAGCAGTGAGTGGATCTGGGACAGGGGTAACTATGGCTACACCTTC TRBV2 TRBD1 . TRBJ1-2
CASSLIVQGGPGELFF TGCGCCAGCAGCTTGATAGTCCAGGGGGGTCCCGGGGAGCTGTTTTTT TRBV5-1 . . TRBJ2-2
CASMDGASGLNEQFF TGTGCCAGTATGGACGGGGCTAGCGGACTCAATGAGCAGTTCTTC TRBV19 TRBD2 . TRBJ2-1
CAIISNTGELFF TGTGCCATCATCTCGAACACCGGGGAGCTGTTTTTT TRBV10-3 . . TRBJ2-2
CASSGTSGFADTQYF TGTGCCAGCAGCGGGACTAGCGGGTTCGCAGATACGCAGTATTTT TRBV2 TRBD2 . TRBJ2-3
CASSIERRAGKIYTEAFF TGTGCCAGTAGTATAGAGCGGAGAGCAGGGAAGATTTACACTGAAGCTTTCTTT TRBV19 . once TRBJ1-1
CASSSRQGGSYGYTF TGTGCCAGCAGCTCCCGACAGGGTGGGAGCTATGGCTACACCTTC TRBV9 TRBD1 . TRBJ1-2
CASSPGGGGNTEAFF TGTGCCAGCAGCCCCGGTGGGGGCGGGAACACTGAAGCTTTCTTT TRBV6-5 . once TRBJ1-1
CASSLRSGSSGANVLTF TGTGCCAGCAGCTTGAGGTCCGGGAGCTCTGGGGCCAACGTCCTGACTTTC TRBV7-2 . . TRBJ2-6
CASSSPGRVYGYTF TGTGCCAGCAGCTCCCCGGGGAGGGTCTATGGCTACACCTTC TRBV7-2 . . TRBJ1-2
CASSQEDSTDTQYF TGCGCCAGCAGCCAAGAGGACTCCACAGATACGCAGTATTTT TRBV4-1 . . TRBJ2-3
CASSSIDRSSYEQYF TGTGCCAGCAGTTCCATCGACAGGTCCTCCTACGAGCAGTACTTC TRBV6-6 . . TRBJ2-7
CASSHPGTPFNGYTF TGTGCCAGCAGCCATCCCGGGACACCCTTCAATGGCTACACCTTC TRBV16 . . TRBJ1-2
CATRGGAPGELFF TGTGCCACCCGGGGGGGGGCCCCCGGGGAGCTGTTTTTT TRBV19 TRBD2 . TRBJ2-2
CASSTQGNYGYTF TGTGCCAGCAGTACCCAGGGGAACTATGGCTACACCTTC TRBV6-5 . . TRBJ1-2
CAISPSSGDTQGNTEAFF TGTGCCATCAGCCCAAGTTCAGGAGACACCCAGGGGAACACTGAAGCTTTCTTT TRBV10-3 . . TRBJ1-1
CASSLSRAGAGELFF TGCGCCAGCAGCCTGTCCCGCGCGGGGGCCGGGGAGCTGTTTTTT TRBV5-1 TRBD2 . TRBJ2-2
CASSLLGSLAGPNTGELFF TGTGCCAGCAGCTTATTGGGCTCATTAGCGGGGCCAAACACCGGGGAGCTGTTTTTT TRBV7-2 TRBD2 once TRBJ2-2
CAIRGGAAGELFF TGTGCCATCCGAGGGGGCGCCGCCGGGGAGCTGTTTTTT TRBV10-3 TRBD1 . TRBJ2-2
CASSLGQVGDTEAFF TGTGCCAGCAGCTTGGGACAGGTAGGGGACACTGAAGCTTTCTTT TRBV5-5 . . TRBJ1-1
CASSVNPSGRALGTDTQYF TGCGCCAGCAGCGTCAACCCTAGCGGGAGGGCCCTCGGCACAGATACGCAGTATTTT TRBV5-1 TRBD2 . TRBJ2-3
CASSYSFSLAQETQYF TGTGCCAGCAGTTACAGCTTCTCCCTTGCTCAAGAGACCCAGTACTTC TRBV6-5 . once TRBJ2-5
CASSYSGRGQPQHF TGTGCCAGCAGTTACTCGGGCAGGGGCCAGCCCCAGCATTTT TRBV6-5 . . TRBJ1-5
CASSIAGYSNQPQHF TGTGCCAGTAGTATAGCCGGGTATAGCAATCAGCCCCAGCATTTT TRBV19 . few TRBJ1-5
CASTKGPGSYEQYF TGTGCCAGTACGAAGGGGCCGGGCTCCTACGAGCAGTACTTC TRBV19 . . TRBJ2-7
CASSSRILTDTQYF TGCGCCAGCAGCTCGCGGATTCTCACAGATACGCAGTATTTT TRBV5-1 . . TRBJ2-3
CAWSLIDSNQPQHF TGTGCCTGGAGCCTAATCGATAGCAATCAGCCCCAGCATTTT TRBV30 . . TRBJ1-5
CASSLAPGQPQHF TGTGCCAGCAGCTTGGCTCCGGGACAGCCCCAGCATTTT TRBV5-6 . . TRBJ1-5
CASSFGAGGIYEQYF TGCGCCAGCAGCTTCGGAGCGGGAGGGATCTACGAGCAGTACTTC TRBV5-1 TRBD2 . TRBJ2-7
CATSDPPGTGSYNEQFF TGTGCCACCAGTGATCCACCCGGGACAGGCTCCTACAATGAGCAGTTCTTC TRBV24-1 TRBD1 . TRBJ2-1
CASSFLLGAQVAGELFF TGCGCCAGCAGCTTTTTATTAGGGGCGCAGGTCGCCGGGGAGCTGTTTTTT TRBV5-1 . . TRBJ2-2
CASSKARGRGRDNTGELFF TGTGCCAGCAGCAAAGCGCGAGGCAGGGGGCGGGATAACACCGGGGAGCTGTTTTTT TRBV21-1 . . TRBJ2-2
CASSPTQGASGDVYEQYF TGTGCCAGCTCACCAACGCAGGGGGCTAGCGGGGACGTCTACGAGCAGTACTTC TRBV18 . . TRBJ2-7
CASSFGGRIYNEQFF TGTGCCAGCAGCTTCGGCGGGAGGATTTACAATGAGCAGTTCTTC TRBV5-4 TRBD2 . TRBJ2-1
CASGPGRSNTEAFF TGTGCCAGCGGCCCGGGGCGGTCGAACACTGAAGCTTTCTTT TRBV6-2/TRBV6-3 . . TRBJ1-1